The 32 T cell receptor beta chains reported below all come from one sample, sequenced in a study of cytomegalovirus exposure and HLA in healthy donors (TCRdb year 2017). The method was the immunoSEQ multiplex PCR assay. The multiplex PCR relied on a mix of 60 forward primers for TCR Vbeta segments and 13 reverse primers for TCR Jbeta segments. TCRdb retrieved this table from immuneACCESS and kept in-frame rearrangements only. Not all clones are present; in checked studies, unresolved V genes account for under half, and no reason is known for the remainder. The sample table contains 150,000 to 200,000 clones; only one count was recorded for roughly four fifths of them. The ten largest make up more than 2% of the sample. Sample: PBMCs. All receptors come from a woman aged 25 to 45 in good health and CMV-seropositive.

The V and J genes are TRBV6-5 and TRBJ2-1; maybe TRBD2 (5 bases). The CDR3 extends over 15 amino acids. V was clipped by 6 bases and J by 4 bases, with 16 bases between them. CDR1 is MNHEY, CDR2 SVGAGI, per germline. The CDR3 reads CASSLRREKYNEQFF. Written as DNA, the CDR3 is TGTGCCAGCAGCCTTCGACGGGAAAAGTACAATGAGCAGTTCTTC.

The gene calls are TRBV30 and TRBJ1-2; the match to TRBD1 covers 10 bases. Germline assignment: CDR1 GTSNPN and CDR2 SVGIG (reference sequence). This CDR3 region has 14 residues. V lost 5 bases to trimming and J lost 2 bases; unmatched junction nucleotides: 5. CDR3 coding DNA: TGTGCCTGGGGACCGGGACAGGGGAACTATGGCTACACCTTC. Protein product: CAWGPGQGNYGYTF.

The J gene is TRBJ1-5, the V gene TRBV25-1, with no clear D. V lost 3 bases to trimming and J lost 2 bases, with 5 bases between them. Germline assignment: CDR1 MGHDK and CDR2 SYGVNS. This CDR3 comprises 13 residues. CDR3: CASSDPGNQPQHF. CDR3 DNA: TGTGCCAGCAGTGACCCGGGCAATCAGCCCCAGCATTTT.

This chain links TRBV18 with TRBJ1-2; 9 nucleotides align to TRBD1. Trimming took 3 bases from V and 7 from J; bases not matched to a gene: 3. Per the germline V gene, CDR1 is KGHSH and CDR2 is LQKENI. The CDR3 totals 13 residues. CDR3 sequence (DNA): TGTGCCAGCTCACCCGGGACAGGGTTTGGCTACACCTTC. Translating gives CASSPGTGFGYTF.

The V gene is TRBV10-3, the J gene TRBJ1-5, with 10 positions matching TRBD1. Unmatched junction bases numbered 7, after V lost 4 bases and J lost 4 bases. Germline V lookup: CDR1 ENHRY, CDR2 SYGVKD. The CDR3 contains 16 residues. The CDR3 DNA sequence: TGTGCCATCAGTGGACAGGGGGCTGGGGAAAATCAGCCCCAGCATTTT. Translating it yields CAISGQGAGENQPQHF.

J is TRBJ2-2 and V is TRBV6-1; D is ambiguous. Trimming cost V 6 bases and J 3 bases, with 11 bases left between them. CDR3 length: 14 residues. Germline CDR1 and CDR2: MNHNS and SASEGT. CDR3 protein: CASRLLQDTGELFF. The CDR3 bases are TGTGCCAGCAGACTTCTTCAGGACACCGGGGAGCTGTTTTTT.

This chain uses TRBV7-2 with TRBJ1-1, with a tentative D call TRBD1 (5 bases). The germline gives CDR1 SGHTA, CDR2 FQGNSA. The CDR3 totals 18 residues. With 2 bases removed from V and 4 bases from J, the gap between germline ends came to 23 bases. CDR3 nucleotides: TGTGCCAGCAGCTTATTCCTTCGATTGCGGGGCGAGGGCACTGAAGCTTTCTTT. This gives the protein CASSLFLRLRGEGTEAFF.

The gene calls are TRBV9 and TRBJ2-3, with 8 bases lining up with TRBD1. Germline CDR1 reads SGDLS; CDR2 reads YYNGEE. This CDR3 contains 18 residues. V lost 5 bases, J lost 4 bases, and 18 bases stayed unmatched. In nucleotides, the CDR3 is TGTGCCAGCAGTGACCCCTCTGGGCAGGGGGCTTTCGCAGATACGCAGTATTTT. Amino acids: CASSDPSGQGAFADTQYF.

Here the CDR3 DNA reads TGCAGCGGTGGAGCTAGCGGGGGGGCCGGAGCTGAGCAGTTCTTC. Translating gives CSGGASGGAGAEQFF. The genes are TRBV29-1 and TRBJ2-1, with TRBD2 matching 12 bases. CDR3 length: 15 amino acids. The germline gives CDR1 SQVTM, CDR2 ANQGSEA. Trimming cost V 7 bases and J 9 bases; bases outside gene matches: 13.

The gene calls are TRBV28 and TRBJ2-7; D is unresolved. The germline gives CDR1 MDHEN, CDR2 SYDVKM. CDR3 length: 12 amino acids. V dropped 6 bases and J dropped 2 bases, with 8 bases sitting between them. CDR3 loop: CASSSTPYEQYF. Written as DNA, the CDR3 is TGTGCCAGCAGCTCCACACCCTACGAGCAGTACTTC.

The chain links TRBV19 to TRBJ2-2, with D perhaps TRBD1 (5 bases). Germline assignment: CDR1 LNHDA and CDR2 SQIVND (reference sequence). V was clipped by 3 bases and J by 2 bases, with 16 bases between them. The CDR3 has 17 residues. CDR3 sequence reads: CASSIVKGVINTGELFF. In nucleotides, the CDR3 is TGTGCCAGTAGTATCGTAAAAGGGGTTATTAACACCGGGGAGCTGTTTTTT.

The chain recombines TRBV5-1 with TRBJ1-4; D perhaps matches TRBD1 (5 bases). The CDR3 has 16 residues. Trimming cost V 3 bases and J 7 bases, with 19 bases left between them. The germline CDR1 and CDR2 sequences are SGHRS and YFSETQ. The CDR3 DNA reads as TGCGCCAGCAGCTCTATGGTATCAGGGTATGGTGAAAAACTGTTTTTT. Translated: CASSSMVSGYGEKLFF.

The rearrangement joins TRBV5-1 to TRBJ2-7; 11 positions agree with TRBD2. Looked up from germline, CDR1 is SGHRS and CDR2 is YFSETQ. This CDR3 region has 15 residues. V lost 3 bases and J lost 5; bases outside the gene matches: 7. The DNA of the CDR3 is TGCGCCAGCAGCTGGGGGACTAGCGGAGTCAACGAGCAGTACTTC. Amino acids: CASSWGTSGVNEQYF.

The chain has TRBV18 and TRBJ1-2; 8 nucleotides match TRBD1. There are 16 residues in the CDR3. Looked up from germline, CDR1 is KGHSH and CDR2 is LQKENI. V gave up 6 bases and J gave up 0 bases; unmatched junction bases: 9. The CDR3 protein is CASSGQASLPNYGYTF. DNA for the CDR3: TGTGCCAGCTCGGGACAGGCCAGCCTCCCTAACTATGGCTACACCTTC.

In nucleotides, the CDR3 is TGTGCCTGGAAGGGGTATCTCGGGCAGTTCTTC. Amino acid sequence: CAWKGYLGQFF. The chain uses TRBV30 and TRBJ2-1, with a tentative D call TRBD1 (5 bases). CDR1 and CDR2 (germline): GTSNPN, SVGIG (reference sequence). With 4 bases removed from V and 12 bases from J, the gap between germline ends came to 13 bases. There are 11 residues in the CDR3. The entire variable domain, with the rest obtained from reference TRBV30 and TRBJ2-1, is as follows: SQTIHQWPATLVQPVGSPLSLECTVEGTSNPNLYWYRQAAGRGLQLLFYSVGIGQISSEVPQNLSASRPQDRQFILSSKKLLLSDSGFYLCAWKGYLGQFFGPGTRLTVL.

Comments on this clone: Different DNA sequences within this sample yield the same CDR3. The gene calls are TRBV2 and TRBJ1-1; D may be TRBD1 (5 bases). The CDR3 covers 14 residues. Germline lookup yields CDR1 SNHLY and CDR2 FYNNEI. V was clipped by 7 bases and J by 0 bases, with 12 bases between them. CDR3 loop: CASTLGLMNTEAFF. The CDR3 nucleotides are TGTGCCAGCACCCTGGGACTTATGAACACTGAAGCTTTCTTT.

This chain links TRBV19 with TRBJ1-1; TRBD1 is a possible D gene (5 bases). V dropped 7 bases and J dropped 7 bases, with 19 bases sitting between them. This CDR3 contains 14 residues. CDR1 and CDR2 from the germline V gene are LNHDA and SQIVND (reference sequence). The chain's CDR3 is CASTHGGVGNEAFF. CDR3 nucleotides: TGTGCCAGTACCCACGGGGGGGTGGGGAATGAAGCTTTCTTT. The whole variable domain, remainder taken from reference TRBV19 and TRBJ1-1, is DGGITQSPKYLFRKEGQNVTLSCEQNLNHDAMYWYRQDPGQGLRLIYYSQIVNDFQKGDIAEGYSVSREKKESFPLTVTSAQKNPTAFYLCASTHGGVGNEAFFGQGTRLTVV.

This sequence joins TRBV29-1 and TRBJ2-5; D is possibly TRBD2 (7 bases). Germline CDR1 SQVTM, CDR2 ANQGSEA. Trimming removed 4 bases at V and 14 bases at J, with 8 bases between. The CDR3 runs 8 residues. CDR3 residues: CSVGGGYF. The CDR3 nucleotides read TGCAGCGTTGGGGGGGGCTACTTC.

This clone was observed a few times. The rearrangement links TRBV18 to TRBJ1-5, with D hard to call. The V end was cut by 6 bases, the J end by 0 bases, with 9 bases between. Germline CDR1 reads KGHSH; CDR2 reads LQKENI. The CDR3 loop spans 14 amino acids. CDR3 region: CASSTTNSNQPQHF. Written as DNA, the CDR3 is TGTGCCAGCTCGACTACTAATAGCAATCAGCCCCAGCATTTT.

This chain joins TRBV5-4 and TRBJ2-1; 8 nucleotides match TRBD2. Per the germline V gene, CDR1 is SGHNT and CDR2 is YYREEE (reference sequence). V lost 4 bases to trimming and J lost 2 bases; unmatched junction nucleotides: 5. This CDR3 has 15 amino acids. The CDR3 DNA follows: TGTGCCAGCAGCGGCGCGGGGGGCACCTACAATGAGCAGTTCTTC. Amino acids: CASSGAGGTYNEQFF.

This clone was detected a few times. The gene calls are TRBV5-1 and TRBJ2-7; 9 positions agree with TRBD1. CDR1 and CDR2 (germline): SGHRS, YFSETQ. CDR3 size: 13 residues. The trim removed 0 bases at V and 6 bases at J, leaving 1 base unmatched. The CDR3 sequence is CASSLETGGEQYF. CDR3 coding DNA: TGCGCCAGCAGCTTGGAGACAGGGGGCGAGCAGTACTTC.

V and J are TRBV5-1 and TRBJ1-5, with 10 nucleotides matching TRBD1. Germline-derived CDR1 and CDR2 are SGHRS and YFSETQ. J lost 4 bases, V lost 0 bases, and 1 base had no gene match. The CDR3 runs to 15 residues. The chain's CDR3 is CASSLGDRGNQPQHF. CDR3 in DNA: TGCGCCAGCAGCTTGGGGGACAGGGGAAATCAGCCCCAGCATTTT.

The V gene is TRBV19, the J gene TRBJ1-1; possibly TRBD1 for D (5 bases). The CDR3 is 16 amino acids. Trimming took 6 bases from V and 3 from J, leaving 20 bases between them. Germline CDR1 LNHDA, CDR2 SQIVND (reference sequence). The CDR3 sequence: CASRLGAGAIDTEAFF. The CDR3 coding sequence is TGTGCCAGTAGACTTGGGGCGGGAGCGATAGACACTGAAGCTTTCTTT.

This clone was seen only a few times. This rearrangement joins TRBV27 to TRBJ2-1; TRBD2 is a possible D gene (6 bases). CDR1 is MNHEY, CDR2 SMNVEV, per germline (reference sequence). This CDR3 spans 13 amino acids. V gave up 7 bases and J gave up 4 bases, with 11 bases separating them. The CDR3 DNA reads TGTGCCAGCACCCCGGGAGCATACAATGAGCAGTTCTTC. Its protein is CASTPGAYNEQFF.

The rearrangement uses TRBV9 and TRBJ2-7; a weak D match, TRBD2 (6 bases). Germline loops: CDR1 SGDLS, CDR2 YYNGEE. This CDR3 spans 19 amino acids. The V gene lost 1 base and the J gene lost 0 bases, with 23 bases spanning the gap. CDR3 region: CASSVRWRGPFKSSYEQYF. Written as DNA, the CDR3 is TGTGCCAGCAGCGTAAGGTGGCGGGGACCGTTCAAAAGCTCCTACGAGCAGTACTTC.

This chain connects TRBV6-5 to TRBJ1-5, with a possible D match to TRBD1 (6 bases). The germline gives CDR1 MNHEY, CDR2 SVGAGI. Trimming removed 0 bases at V and 9 bases at J, with 9 bases between. The CDR3 totals 13 residues. CDR3 region: CASSYSRGGPQHF. The DNA of the CDR3 is TGTGCCAGCAGTTACTCGAGGGGGGGGCCCCAGCATTTT.

This clone showed up just once. The chain combines TRBV18 with TRBJ1-1, with a tentative D call TRBD1 (6 bases). Germline V gives CDR1 KGHSH, CDR2 LQKENI. V was clipped by 3 bases and J by 3 bases, with 14 bases between them. The CDR3 covers 15 residues. The CDR3 DNA is TGTGCCAGCTCACCTCGACAGGAGACCTACACTGAAGCTTTCTTT. It translates to CASSPRQETYTEAFF.

In the case of this clone: A read error may account for a junction end that differs from germline. This chain connects TRBV7-9 to TRBJ2-2, with D maybe TRBD1 (5 bases). This CDR3 comprises 16 residues. CDR1 is SEHNR, CDR2 FQNEAQ, per germline (reference sequence). The CDR3 spells CSSSALNENQGGELFF. DNA of the CDR3: TGTTCCAGCAGCGCACTTAATGAAAACCAGGGCGGGGAGCTGTTTTTT. Full variable domain (outside the CDR3, taken from reference TRBV7-9 and TRBJ2-2): DTGVSQNPRHKITKRGQNVTFRCDPISEHNRLYWYRQTLGQGPEFLTYFQNEAQLEKSRLLSDRFSAERPKGSFSTLEIQRTEQGDSAMYLCSSSALNENQGGELFFGEGSRLTVL.

This rearrangement joins TRBV10-3 to TRBJ1-5; D not resolved. Trimming took off 0 bases at V and 3 bases at J, with 9 bases between the two ends. From germline, CDR1 is ENHRY and CDR2 SYGVKD. The CDR3 has 15 residues. CDR3 bases: TGTGCCATCAGTGAGTCGTACAGTCTCAATCAGCCCCAGCATTTT. It encodes CAISESYSLNQPQHF.

The V call is TRBV4-3, the J call TRBJ1-2; D is unresolved. Germline assignment: CDR1 LGHNA and CDR2 YSLEER. The CDR3 is 16 amino acids. Trimming pared 4 bases from V and 2 bases from J, leaving 17 bases between. This CDR3 reads CASSPSPRFLNYGYTF. The CDR3 nucleotides are TGCGCCAGCAGCCCATCCCCGCGATTTTTAAACTATGGCTACACCTTC.

This clone was observed a single time. V is TRBV4-3 and J is TRBJ2-2; D might be TRBD2 (5 bases). Germline CDR1 LGHNA, CDR2 YSLEER. The CDR3 sequence is 17 residues long. V was trimmed by 0 bases and J by 4 bases, leaving 15 bases between them. DNA for the CDR3: TGCGCCAGCAGCCAAGACGCTAATGGGAGAGGCACCGGGGAGCTGTTTTTT. Amino acid sequence: CASSQDANGRGTGELFF.

The V gene is TRBV7-9, the J gene TRBJ1-4; weak D call: TRBD1 (5 bases). Trimming pared 2 bases from V and 10 bases from J, leaving 20 bases between. The V gene's germline CDR1 is SEHNR and CDR2 FQNEAQ (reference sequence). The CDR3 is 16 residues long. The CDR3 region is CASSLTTAGGESKLFF. Here the CDR3 DNA reads TGTGCCAGCAGCTTAACTACGGCGGGGGGAGAATCAAAACTGTTTTTT.